The 3 T cell receptor beta chains presented below share a single source sample, sequenced in a study of cytomegalovirus exposure and HLA in healthy donors. PCR was performed using 60 Vbeta and 13 Jbeta primers. Assay: immunoSEQ multiplex PCR; the TCRdb copy retains only in-frame clones and omits some. This sample has some 140,000 clones, with approximately 84% found just once. The sample comprised PBMCs. Receptors originate from a woman under 30 in good health and CMV-seronegative.

The chain has TRBV10-3 and TRBJ1-1, with 7 bases that match TRBD1. This CDR3 has 13 residues. Germline CDR1 reads ENHRY; CDR2 reads SYGVKD. V lost 5 bases, J lost 5 bases, and 5 bases stayed unmatched. CDR3 region: CAISTGEETEAFF. The CDR3, as DNA: TGTGCCATCAGTACAGGGGAGGAGACTGAAGCTTTCTTT.

V and J are TRBV18 and TRBJ1-3; 7 bases are shared with TRBD1. This CDR3 comprises 15 residues. CDR1 and CDR2 from the germline V gene are KGHSH and LQKENI. V gave up 3 bases and J gave up 0 bases; unmatched junction bases: 2. The CDR3 loop is CASSPGTDSGNTIYF. DNA of the CDR3: TGTGCCAGCTCACCCGGGACAGACTCTGGAAACACCATATATTTT.

A single count supports this clone. The chain links TRBV30 to TRBJ1-1, with 7 bases fitting TRBD1. V shed 2 bases, J shed 10 bases, and the junction held 4 bases outside the gene matches. Per germline, CDR1 GTSNPN and CDR2 SVGIG (reference sequence). The CDR3 has 11 residues. This CDR3 is CAWSYGTVAFF. The DNA for the CDR3 is TGTGCCTGGAGTTACGGGACAGTAGCTTTCTTT.